Each of the 32 T cell receptor beta chains below was sequenced from the same sample in a study of T cells in Graves' hyperthyroidism and ophthalmopathy (dated by TCRdb to between 2017 and 2020). The library came from multiplex PCR. The sample was run on an Illumina HiSeq 2000. The TCR beta CDR3 regions were amplified from the RNA transcripts. For the first round of RT-PCR on the TCR CDR3, the HTBI primer set was used together with the Qiagen OneStep RT-PCR kit. TCRdb reworked the public reads: Q25 trimming with fastp, MiXCR clone assembly, productive beta chains retained. Here each entry gathers all rows of one CDR3 protein and keeps the most common genes and DNA. Within this sample are 620,000 or so distinct CDR3 sequences, with roughly 15% of them counted one time only. The ten biggest clones cover approximately 12% of the sample. The specimen sequenced was blood. Receptors were obtained from a woman aged 50 to 60 with Graves' ophthalmopathy.

The V and J genes are TRBV7-8 and TRBJ1-5; no reliable D call. Trimming stripped 5 bases from V and 9 bases from J, with 11 bases between. Germline V gene lookup returns CDR1 SGHVS and CDR2 FQNEAQ. The CDR3 has 12 residues. CDR3: CASSPDFGPQHF. The CDR3 nucleotides are TGTGCCAGCAGCCCCGATTTTGGGCCCCAGCATTTT.

This clonotype came up many times. The chain links TRBV20-1 to TRBJ1-2; tentative D call: TRBD1 (6 bases). V dropped 3 bases and J dropped 5 bases, with 16 bases sitting between them. The CDR3 has 14 residues. Germline CDR1 is DFQATT and CDR2 is SNEGSKA (reference sequence). CDR3 region: CSARDRSRAYGYTF. The CDR3 coding sequence is TGCAGTGCTAGGGACAGATCGAGGGCTTATGGCTACACCTTC.

This clonotype was seen many times. This chain uses TRBV7-8 with TRBJ2-3; maybe TRBD2 (6 bases). The CDR3 runs to 14 residues. V dropped 1 base and J dropped 7 bases, with 12 bases sitting between them. Per germline, CDR1 SGHVS and CDR2 FQNEAQ. CDR3 sequence: CASSLGGRGNTQYF. Written as DNA, the CDR3 is TGTGCCAGCAGCTTAGGAGGGCGCGGGAATACGCAGTATTTT.

This clonotype has ten or more counts. The CDR3 DNA reads TGCAGTGCCAGGGACAGTACCACAGATACGCAGTATTTT. Its translation is CSARDSTTDTQYF. V gene TRBV20-1 combines with J gene TRBJ2-3, with 7 bases fitting TRBD1. Losses at the gene ends were 6 bases for V and 2 bases for J; bases not matched to a gene: 5. The CDR3 consists of 13 residues. The germline gives CDR1 DFQATT, CDR2 SNEGSKA (reference sequence).

The sample holds a few counts of this clonotype. The V gene is TRBV20-1, the J gene TRBJ1-5; weak D call: TRBD1 (6 bases). This CDR3 is 14 amino acids long. The germline V gene has CDR1 DFQATT and CDR2 SNEGSKA (reference sequence). The V gene lost 6 bases and the J gene lost 3 bases, with 15 bases spanning the gap. This CDR3 is CSAQGLVLNQPQHF. The CDR3 nucleotides are TGCAGTGCACAGGGTTTAGTTCTCAATCAGCCCCAGCATTTT.

This clonotype was recorded at least ten times. The V gene is TRBV12-3 or TRBV12-4, the J gene TRBJ2-1, with D uncertain. The V end lost 3 bases, the J end lost 6 bases, and 18 bases lay between the germline ends. The CDR3 loop spans 16 amino acids. The CDR3 reads CASSLTEASILNEQFF. For the CDR3, the DNA is TGTGCCAGCAGTTTGACCGAGGCCTCGATCCTCAATGAGCAGTTCTTC.

This chain connects TRBV28 to TRBJ1-5; D not certain. V lost 2 bases to trimming and J lost 1 base, with 9 bases between them. Per germline, CDR1 MDHEN and CDR2 SYDVKM. This CDR3 is 15 amino acids long. CDR3: CASSLKVGSNQPQHF. DNA of the CDR3: TGTGCCAGCAGTTTAAAGGTTGGGAGCAATCAGCCCCAGCATTTT.

This clonotype was observed many times. The chain joins TRBV28 to TRBJ2-7, with a weak D call TRBD1 (6 bases). Trimming took 2 bases from V and 0 from J, leaving 14 bases between them. The CDR3 length is 16 residues. Germline CDR1 is MDHEN and CDR2 is SYDVKM. The CDR3 nucleotides are TGTGCCAGCAGTTTAATTTCAGGGGCCTACTCCTACGAGCAGTACTTC. Translation gives CASSLISGAYSYEQYF.

J is TRBJ2-6 and V is TRBV10-3; maybe TRBD1 (5 bases). The germline V gene encodes CDR1 ENHRY and CDR2 SYGVKD. V lost 6 bases and J lost 0, with 15 bases in between. The CDR3 has 17 amino acids. The CDR3 reads CAIRDQDSLSGANVLTF. Written as DNA, the CDR3 is TGTGCCATCAGGGATCAAGACAGCCTCTCTGGGGCCAACGTCCTGACTTTC.

This clonotype was counted ten times or more. CDR3 sequence: CASSYSGPSGEQYF. The CDR3 region has the DNA TGTGCCAGCAGTTACTCGGGACCCTCAGGGGAGCAGTACTTC. The rearrangement links TRBV6-5 to TRBJ2-7; D possibly matches TRBD1 or TRBD2 (5 bases each). The CDR3 covers 14 residues. V was shortened by 0 bases and J by 7 bases, with 13 bases between the two germline ends. Germline-derived CDR1 and CDR2 are MNHEY and SVGAGI.

The J gene is TRBJ2-2, the V gene TRBV7-9; 13 nucleotides line up with TRBD2. V was clipped by 5 bases and J by 0 bases; unmatched bases: 3. CDR3 size: 17 residues. The germline V gene has CDR1 SEHNR and CDR2 FQNEAQ (reference sequence). CDR3 in DNA: TGTGCCAGCAGCGGACTAGCGGGAGTGACGAACACCGGGGAGCTGTTTTTT. Translating gives CASSGLAGVTNTGELFF.

This clonotype was found many times. The chain couples TRBV14 to TRBJ2-7; 14 bases match TRBD2. There are 16 residues in the CDR3. Germline V CDR1 and CDR2: SGHDN, FVKESK. With V trimmed by 3 bases and J by 2 bases, 3 bases remained unmatched. The CDR3 DNA reads as TGTGCCAGCAGCCAGGGACTAGCGGGAGTGCCCTACGAGCAGTACTTC. Protein product: CASSQGLAGVPYEQYF. The full variable domain, its missing parts supplied by reference TRBV14 and TRBJ2-7, is EAGVTQFPSHSVIEKGQTVTLRCDPISGHDNLYWYRRVMGKEIKFLLHFVKESKQDESGMPNNRFLAERTGGTYSTLKVQPAELEDSGVYFCASSQGLAGVPYEQYFGPGTRLTVT.

This clonotype showed up many times. V gene TRBV28 combines with J gene TRBJ2-1, with 8 bases matching TRBD2. The CDR3 is 15 amino acids. Germline loops: CDR1 MDHEN, CDR2 SYDVKM. The trim removed 7 bases at V and 8 bases at J, leaving 13 bases unmatched. The chain's CDR3 is CASTRWREVGDEQFF. Here the CDR3 DNA reads TGTGCCAGCACCAGGTGGCGGGAGGTCGGGGATGAGCAGTTCTTC. The variable domain in full, completed from reference TRBV28 and TRBJ2-1, reads DVKVTQSSRYLVKRTGEKVFLECVQDMDHENMFWYRQDPGLGLRLIYFSYDVKMKEKGDIPEGYSVSREKKERFSLILESASTNQTSMYLCASTRWREVGDEQFFGPGTRLTVL.

This sequence joins TRBV28 and TRBJ1-4, with D perhaps TRBD1 (5 bases). There are 14 residues in the CDR3. CDR1 and CDR2 from the germline V gene are MDHEN and SYDVKM. V was pared by 6 bases and J by 0 bases, with 8 bases between. CDR3 sequence reads: CASRDRSTNEKLFF. CDR3 nucleotides: TGTGCCAGCAGAGACAGATCAACTAATGAAAAACTGTTTTTT.

The chain combines TRBV15 with TRBJ2-3, with D uncertain. Germline V gives CDR1 LNHNV, CDR2 YYDKDF (reference sequence). Trimming removed 0 bases at V and 1 base at J, with 8 bases between. The CDR3 spans 15 residues. CDR3 coding DNA: TGTGCCACCAGCAGAGAACGCTTGGGCACAGATACGCAGTATTTT. The encoded protein is CATSRERLGTDTQYF.

This clonotype occurred a few times. J is TRBJ2-7 and V is TRBV5-1; 8 nucleotides agree with TRBD1. CDR3 length: 18 amino acids. Germline V lookup: CDR1 SGHRS, CDR2 YFSETQ. V shed 0 bases, J shed 3 bases, and the junction held 14 bases outside the gene matches. CDR3 sequence: CASSLDPEETGVFYEQYF. The CDR3 DNA follows: TGCGCCAGCAGCTTGGACCCCGAAGAGACAGGGGTTTTCTACGAGCAGTACTTC.

V is TRBV7-9 and J is TRBJ1-1; no definite D call. The CDR3 consists of 14 residues. V lost 2 bases, J lost 5 bases, and 12 bases lay in between. Germline V gene data show CDR1 as SEHNR and CDR2 as FQNEAQ (reference sequence). CDR3: CASSLHQRETEAFF. The CDR3 region has the DNA TGTGCCAGCAGCTTACACCAAAGGGAGACTGAAGCTTTCTTT.

The chain employs TRBV2 and TRBJ2-2, with unresolved D. Germline CDR1 is SNHLY and CDR2 is FYNNEI. CDR3 size: 14 residues. V was clipped by 10 bases and J by 2 bases, with 14 bases between them. The CDR3 sequence: CAIFKGSNTGELFF. The CDR3 DNA reads as TGTGCCATTTTTAAGGGATCCAACACCGGGGAGCTGTTTTTT.

The rearrangement uses TRBV15 and TRBJ2-5; D unresolved. The CDR3 runs to 13 residues. The V end was cut by 5 bases, the J end by 3 bases, with 10 bases between. Germline V CDR1 and CDR2: LNHNV, YYDKDF (reference sequence). CDR3 region: CATSLRREETQYF. CDR3 DNA: TGTGCCACCAGCTTGAGGCGTGAAGAGACCCAGTACTTC.

This clonotype was counted ten times or more. The J gene is TRBJ1-1, the V gene TRBV28; 8 nucleotides align to TRBD1. This CDR3 spans 13 amino acids. V lost 6 bases, J lost 4 bases, and 4 bases stayed unmatched. Germline CDR1 is MDHEN and CDR2 is SYDVKM. CDR3 protein: CASSFRGPTEAFF. The DNA of the CDR3 is TGTGCCAGCAGCTTCAGGGGGCCCACTGAAGCTTTCTTT.

This clonotype was picked up many times. CDR3 loop: CASKVPSTDTQYF. CDR3 DNA sequence: TGTGCCAGCAAAGTACCAAGCACAGATACGCAGTATTTT. The genes are TRBV2 and TRBJ2-3; D is undetermined. With 7 bases removed from V and 0 bases from J, the gap between germline ends came to 8 bases. From germline, CDR1 is SNHLY and CDR2 FYNNEI. This CDR3 comprises 13 residues.

This clonotype was counted a few times. The chain is built from TRBV6-1 and TRBJ1-5; maybe TRBD1 (5 bases). The CDR3 runs to 16 residues. CDR1 MNHNS and CDR2 SASEGT come from the germline V gene. V was shortened by 3 bases and J by 5 bases, with 17 bases between the two germline ends. In DNA form, the CDR3 reads TGTGCCAGCAGTGAGTTCAGGGAGAGGGTCGATCAGCCCCAGCATTTT. Protein product: CASSEFRERVDQPQHF.

The rearrangement joins TRBV6-2 or TRBV6-3 to TRBJ2-3; 13 bases agree with TRBD2. The CDR3 is 19 residues long. V lost 0 bases, J lost 6 bases, and 12 bases stayed unmatched. The germline V gene encodes CDR1 MNHEY and CDR2 SVGEGT. This chain's CDR3 is CASSYSLPGLAGRMDTQYF. CDR3 DNA: TGTGCCAGCAGTTACTCACTTCCGGGACTAGCGGGGAGGATGGATACGCAGTATTTT.

This clonotype was counted at least ten times. The rearrangement uses TRBV11-2 and TRBJ2-3; TRBD2 matches 13 bases. In germline, CDR1 is SGHAT, CDR2 FQNNGV. J lost 5 bases, V lost 3 bases, and 8 bases had no gene match. The CDR3 is 17 residues long. The CDR3 nucleotides read TGTGCCAGCAGCTTTCACCGGACTAGCGGGAGTAGAGATACGCAGTATTTT. Translation: CASSFHRTSGSRDTQYF.

The sample holds many counts of this clonotype. The chain couples TRBV11-2 to TRBJ1-6; no definite D call. This CDR3 has 14 amino acids. V lost 1 base and J lost 7, with 8 bases in between. CDR1 SGHAT and CDR2 FQNNGV come from the germline V gene. CDR3: CASSLGGSNSPLHF. The CDR3 coding sequence is TGTGCCAGCAGCTTAGGAGGGAGCAATTCACCCCTCCACTTT.

This clonotype was seen ten or more times. A read error may produce the germline difference seen at one junction end. CDR3 sequence reads: CASSQGVYEQYF. The CDR3 nucleotides are TGTGCCAGCAGTCAAGGGGTCTACGAGCAGTACTTC. The chain couples TRBV14 to TRBJ2-7, with a weak D call TRBD1 (5 bases). Germline lookup yields CDR1 SGHDN and CDR2 FVKESK. The CDR3 runs 12 residues.

This clonotype came up a few times. The chain couples TRBV9 to TRBJ1-5, with 12 bases identical to TRBD1. Unmatched junction bases numbered 16, after V lost 5 bases and J lost 7 bases. The CDR3 sequence is 18 residues long. Germline V gives CDR1 SGDLS, CDR2 YYNGEE. The CDR3 protein is CASSGDRGHWLQGQPQHF. In DNA form, the CDR3 reads TGTGCCAGCAGTGGGGACAGGGGGCATTGGCTTCAGGGACAGCCCCAGCATTTT.

Notes on this clonotype: A much larger clone differs from this one at a single base, so this may be a read error. The chain couples TRBV28 to TRBJ2-7, with D hard to call. In germline, CDR1 is MDHEN, CDR2 SYDVKM. This CDR3 is 15 amino acids long. The CDR3, as DNA: TGTGCCAACAGTTTCGATGGTGACATCCACTACGAGCAGTACTTC. It codes for CANSFDGDIHYEQYF.

This clonotype was detected many times. CDR3 in DNA: TGTGCCAGCAGCATGGTCGGGACAGGGGTAACCGAGCAGTACTTC. It encodes CASSMVGTGVTEQYF. The chain joins TRBV7-3 to TRBJ2-7; 10 bases are a match to TRBD1. V lost 5 bases, J lost 6 bases, and 10 bases stayed unmatched. The CDR3 length is 15 residues. Looked up from germline, CDR1 is SGHTA and CDR2 is FQGTGA.

The V call is TRBV2, the J call TRBJ2-1; 9 bases fit TRBD2. V shed 5 bases, J shed 7 bases, and the junction held 9 bases outside the gene matches. Germline CDR1 is SNHLY and CDR2 is FYNNEI. The length of the CDR3 is 15 residues. DNA for the CDR3: TGTGCCAGCAGTTTAGCTAGCGGGATAGGTAATGAGCAGTTCTTC. It is translated as CASSLASGIGNEQFF.

This clonotype was seen many times. The V call is TRBV30, the J call TRBJ1-1; no reliable D call. Between the trimmed V and J ends, which lost 4 bases and 5 bases, there was a span of 14 bases. Germline V gene lookup returns CDR1 GTSNPN and CDR2 SVGIG (reference sequence). The CDR3 is 13 amino acids. The CDR3 DNA follows: TGTGCCTGGAATTCATTGGGGAATACTGAAGCTTTCTTT. Its protein is CAWNSLGNTEAFF.

In its sample, this clonotype was seen many times. V is TRBV28 and J is TRBJ2-1, with TRBD1 identical over 7 bases. CDR1 is MDHEN and CDR2 is SYDVKM in the germline V gene. V shed 6 bases, J shed 7 bases, and the junction held 6 bases outside the gene matches. This CDR3 comprises 13 residues. The CDR3 here is CASSPGQLNEQFF. CDR3 DNA: TGTGCCAGCAGCCCGGGACAGCTGAATGAGCAGTTCTTC.